The TCR beta chain under discussion was sequenced for a study of breast tumors, draining lymph nodes, adjacent tissues (dated by TCRdb to the mid-2010s). Broadly, across the study: The study compared TCR beta repertoires across tumor, adjacent nontumor tissue and axillary lymph nodes from breast cancer patients. The study was designed to assess the relationships and possible T-cell exchange between tumor, surrounding tissue and draining lymph node repertoires in human breast cancer.

Regarding this clonotype: No cognate antigen has been identified for it. Per-base qualities were not stored, and no clone one base away is much larger.

What the research found in general, with its limitations: A scenario in which most tumor T cells derive from the lymph node and then expand within tumor tissue was judged to be consistent with the data. Tumors showed preferential V and J gene usage, and their T-cell repertoire diversity fell below that of lymph nodes yet above that of nontumor tissue. The study presented the conclusion that tumor T cells originate in lymph nodes as consistent with a hypothesis, not as something directly demonstrated. In luminal-like breast cancer, tumor and nontumor tissue repertoires resembled each other significantly more than in basal-like breast cancer.

The axillary draining lymph nodes of breast cancer patients were the source of the lymph node samples. The instrument given in TCRdb is Illumina HiSeq 2000. TCR beta chain libraries were generated through multiplex PCR amplification. High-throughput sequencing was used to analyze the amplified TCR beta chain products. TCRdb applied fastp at Q25 and MiXCR to the public reads, then kept only in-frame beta chains. Entries that share a CDR3 protein sequence are merged under the most common genes and DNA. For this sample the table gives 90,000 to 120,000 distinct CDR3 sequences, of which 21% were detected only once. In total, the top ten clones hold approximately 1.2% of the sample. V has 4 bases trimmed and J has 5 bases trimmed; junction bases matching no gene number 2. Including cysteine and phenylalanine, the CDR3 has 13 amino acids. Only the CDR3 region is kept as DNA, spanning 39 bases read in frame from base 1. Reading the germline V gene (reference sequence) gives CDR1 SGHNT and CDR2 YYREEE.

This sequence originates from a female donor with breast cancer. Some clones in this sample may be carry-over from other donors' samples. The chain couples TRBV5-4 to TRBJ2-4, with 8 bases in between that match TRBD1. The specimen was axillary lymph node tissue. The DNA reads as follows: TGTGCCAGCAGCGTGGGACAGGAAAACATTCAGTACTTC. Its translation reads: CASSVGQENIQYF.